The source of this T cell receptor beta chain is a study of blood T cell repertoires in COVID-19. On the study more broadly: Samples representing acute and convalescent COVID-19 were sourced from the United States, Italy and Spain.

Repertoires were generated with immunoSEQ multiplex PCR, while TCRdb's copy carries only in-frame clones and drops some. This sample has 250,000 to 300,000 clones, with roughly 86% found just once. The CDR3 contains 14 residues. In germline, CDR1 is LNHDA, CDR2 SQIVND (reference sequence). Trimming took 4 bases from V and 4 from J; bases not matched to a gene: 6. Material for sequencing was peripheral blood. This chain connects TRBV19 to TRBJ2-7; 8 nucleotides match TRBD1. The sequence was collected from a woman in her 30s with acute or convalescent COVID-19. CDR3 DNA sequence: TGTGCCAGTAGTAATTATGGACAGGGATACGAGCAGTACTTC. Its translation: CASSNYGQGYEQYF.